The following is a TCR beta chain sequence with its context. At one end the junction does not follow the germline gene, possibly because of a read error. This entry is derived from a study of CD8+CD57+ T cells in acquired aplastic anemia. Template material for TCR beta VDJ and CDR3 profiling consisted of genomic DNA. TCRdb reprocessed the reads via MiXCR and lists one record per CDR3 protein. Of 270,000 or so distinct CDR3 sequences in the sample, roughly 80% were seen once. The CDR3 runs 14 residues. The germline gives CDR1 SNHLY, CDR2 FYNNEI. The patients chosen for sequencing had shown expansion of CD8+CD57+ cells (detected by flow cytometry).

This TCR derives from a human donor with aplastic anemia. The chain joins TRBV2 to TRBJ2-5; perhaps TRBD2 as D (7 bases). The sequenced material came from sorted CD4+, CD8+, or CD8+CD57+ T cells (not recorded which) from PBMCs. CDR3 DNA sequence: TGTGCCAGCAGTGGGGGGGGGGGGCCGAAGACTGAAGACTTC. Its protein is CASSGGGGPKTEDF.